The present T cell receptor beta chain was sequenced within a study of shared T cell receptors in the human thymus. The CDR3 spans 15 residues. Germline V lookup: CDR1 LGHNA, CDR2 YSLEER. Germline trimming cut 5 bases from V and 1 base from J; bases unmatched to any gene: 3. Generated by immunoSEQ multiplex PCR, the TCRdb table keeps only in-frame clones and is missing some. The table includes about 380,000 clones, approximately 95% detected once. The V and J genes are TRBV4-3 and TRBJ2-7, with 12 nucleotides matching TRBD2. The clonotype comes from a human donor. The sequenced material came from thymocytes. CDR3 DNA: TGCGCCAGCAGCGTCGGACTAGCGGGATCCTACGAGCAGTACTTC. Its protein product is CASSVGLAGSYEQYF.